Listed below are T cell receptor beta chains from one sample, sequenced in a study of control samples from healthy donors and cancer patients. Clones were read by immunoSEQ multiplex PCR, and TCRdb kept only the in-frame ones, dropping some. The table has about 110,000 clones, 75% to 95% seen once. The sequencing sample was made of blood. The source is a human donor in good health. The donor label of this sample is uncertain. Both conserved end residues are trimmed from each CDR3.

ASSGSRDRAPYEQY | TRBJ2-7 | TRBV5-6
ASSTHRGIQY | TRBJ2-4 | TRBV19
ASSLEASGGYNEQF | TRBJ2-1 | TRBV5-1
ASSGDWNQETQY | TRBJ2-5 | TRBV2
ASSLDGRENTEAF | TRBJ1-1 | TRBV5-1
ASSYSRRQADYGYT | TRBJ1-2 | TRBV6-6
ASSPARVWTTEAF | TRBJ1-1 | TRBV28
ASSPSQSSGANVLT | TRBJ2-6 | TRBV5-1
ASSEADTGELF | TRBJ2-2 | TRBV6-1
ASSPGQNMGYGYT | TRBJ1-2 | TRBV11-2
ASSLGDSSYEQY | TRBJ2-7 | TRBV5-1
ASSFSASGGLNEQF | TRBJ2-1 | TRBV5-1
AWSVNANQPQH | TRBJ1-5 | TRBV30
ASSIAGTGGYSGQF | TRBJ2-1 | TRBV19
ASSSPGQPQH | TRBJ1-5 | TRBV7-2
ASSQGVRDQETQY | TRBJ2-5 | TRBV3-1/TRBV3-2
ASSLGFGGAIREAF | TRBJ1-1 | TRBV18
ASSFRTSGGPISYEQY | TRBJ2-7 | TRBV5-4
SVEDRLAGSTDTQY | TRBJ2-3 | TRBV29-1
ASSLGTGERSYEQY | TRBJ2-7 | TRBV11-2
ASSGQFKLF | TRBJ1-4 | TRBV19
ASRLARPRNEQF | TRBJ2-1 | TRBV12-2
ASSHDDVIDGYNEQF | TRBJ2-1 | TRBV14
ASSVRVDRGSEQY | TRBJ2-7 | TRBV25-1
ASSYDRGRNTGELF | TRBJ2-2 | TRBV6-5
AWKDGTGGTEAF | TRBJ1-1 | TRBV30
ASSLSGYTEAF | TRBJ1-1 | TRBV28
ASSQVYRGTYEQY | TRBJ2-7 | TRBV14
ASSFGISSGGRPREQF | TRBJ2-1 | TRBV7-8
ASSLVGTGGTEAF | TRBJ1-1 | TRBV7-8
ASSEAPGGETQY | TRBJ2-5 | TRBV2
ASTPVGGEKLF | TRBJ1-4 | TRBV12-3/TRBV12-4
ASSATGTGDGYT | TRBJ1-2 | TRBV5-1
ASSMAGTGYTGELF | TRBJ2-2 | TRBV5-1
ATRLAGDTDTQY | TRBJ2-3 | TRBV19
ATSEPGTATNATDTQY | TRBJ2-3 | TRBV24-1
ASSPWGGHEQY | TRBJ2-7 | TRBV11-2
ATRGWVSTGELF | TRBJ2-2 | TRBV2
ASSTNLWDRGETQY | TRBJ2-5 | TRBV19
ASSVVRDRVKGSTEAF | TRBJ1-1 | TRBV5-4
ASSSGQGASGANVLT | TRBJ2-6 | TRBV7-2
ASSPLDGQPQH | TRBJ1-5 | TRBV11-2
ASSLWGGTEAF | TRBJ1-1 | TRBV5-1
ASSPRVTDTQY | TRBJ2-3 | TRBV2
ASSQAGWGASYEQY | TRBJ2-7 | TRBV14
ASRDGWVPEAF | TRBJ1-1 | TRBV10-2
ASSQGQGTAYEQY | TRBJ2-7 | TRBV3-1/TRBV3-2
ASSPLLRTAPKNIQY | TRBJ2-4 | TRBV28
ASSTNTGTEAF | TRBJ1-1 | TRBV19
ASSTPAGGSYEQY | TRBJ2-7 | TRBV3-1/TRBV3-2
ASSLVGTPEAMGEQF | TRBJ2-1 | TRBV5-4
ASRYEAYEQY | TRBJ2-7 | TRBV5-1
ASSLGTSVSDNEQF | TRBJ2-1 | TRBV7-9
ASSSGLTGIGNQPQH | TRBJ1-5 | TRBV7-8
ASSTIRIGNNYGYT | TRBJ1-2 | TRBV19
ASSRGGYTDTQY | TRBJ2-3 | TRBV19
ASTIGAGGEPQH | TRBJ1-5 | TRBV6-5
ASSLEVRGRYGYT | TRBJ1-2 | TRBV7-6
ASRLGGVANEQF | TRBJ2-1 | TRBV6-5
ASSPPGQDNYEQY | TRBJ2-7 | TRBV18